The TCR beta chain under discussion was sequenced for a study of cytomegalovirus exposure and HLA in healthy donors. Overall study results and limits: Association with HLA alleles at 0.05 false discovery rate was found for about 17,000 TCR beta sequences in a later analysis. TCR beta chain V- and J-gene trimming was linked, in a later analysis, to a missense variant in DCLRE1C.

Germline V gives CDR1 LGHNA, CDR2 YSLEER. Deletions cut 3 bases from V and 0 bases from J, with 12 bases between. CDR3 length equals 15 residues. The primer mix had 60 Vbeta and 13 Jbeta primers. Measured with immunoSEQ multiplex PCR; TCRdb has only the in-frame clones, and not every one. The data show roughly 120,000 clones, 80% seen once. Remarks on this clone: Its antigen is not identified.

The sequenced material came from PBMCs. The chain carries TRBV4-3 and TRBJ2-7, with D perhaps TRBD1 (6 bases). This TCR was sampled from a male donor in good health and CMV-seronegative. The DNA for the CDR3 is TGCGCCAGCAGCCATGGGACAACCACCTCCTACGAGCAGTACTTC. This sequence encodes CASSHGTTTSYEQYF.